Listed here are 21 T cell receptor beta chains from one sample, sequenced in a study of T cell responses to AZD1222 COVID-19 vaccine. This table comes from immunoSEQ multiplex PCR, and its TCRdb copy is limited to in-frame clones, with some not included. The sample yields about 180,000 clones, roughly 90% seen once. This specimen consisted of peripheral blood, obtained on day 0 of AZD1222 vaccination. Source of these receptors: an adult in good health.

This clone came up once. This CDR3 reads CASSLFWAADSYEQYF. The CDR3, as DNA: TGTGCCAGCAGTTTATTCTGGGCGGCCGACTCCTACGAGCAGTACTTC. This chain links TRBV27 with TRBJ2-7; D is unresolved. Germline values: CDR1 MNHEY, CDR2 SMNVEV (reference sequence). This CDR3 is 16 amino acids long. The V end was cut by 1 base, the J end by 0 bases, with 13 bases between.

This clone came up once. The CDR3 here is CASSIGRAKNIQYF. CDR3 bases: TGTGCCAGTAGTATAGGCCGGGCCAAAAACATTCAGTACTTC. The chain recombines TRBV19 with TRBJ2-4, with D hard to call. The V and J ends lost 1 base and 1 base respectively, with 5 bases between them. There are 14 residues in the CDR3. Germline V gene data show CDR1 as LNHDA and CDR2 as SQIVND (reference sequence). Based on the CDR3 plus reference TRBV19 and TRBJ2-4, the full variable domain is DGGITQSPKYLFRKEGQNVTLSCEQNLNHDAMYWYRQDPGQGLRLIYYSQIVNDFQKGDIAEGYSVSREKKESFPLTVTSAQKNPTAFYLCASSIGRAKNIQYFGAGTRLSVL.

V usage is TRBV5-5 and J usage is TRBJ1-3; D gene unclear. The CDR3 length is 12 residues. The germline V and J ends were trimmed by 5 bases and 4 bases, with 7 bases remaining between them. Per germline, CDR1 SGHKS and CDR2 YYEKEE (reference sequence). CDR3: CASRLQGNTIYF. Here the CDR3 DNA reads TGTGCCAGCAGACTACAGGGAAACACCATATATTTT.

The chain recombines TRBV29-1 with TRBJ1-1, with D unclear. In germline, CDR1 is SQVTM, CDR2 ANQGSEA. V lost 4 bases and J 1 base, leaving 7 bases between the germline ends. The CDR3 loop spans 12 amino acids. In DNA, the CDR3 is TGCAGCGTTGCCCCAGCGAACACTGAAGCTTTCTTT. Its protein product is CSVAPANTEAFF.

The V gene is TRBV29-1, the J gene TRBJ2-1; 9 nucleotides agree with TRBD1. Germline CDR1 SQVTM, CDR2 ANQGSEA. Losses at the gene ends were 4 bases for V and 3 bases for J; bases not matched to a gene: 4. The CDR3 extends over 14 amino acids. The chain's CDR3 is CSVARQGGYNEQFF. DNA for the CDR3: TGCAGCGTTGCGAGACAGGGGGGCTACAATGAGCAGTTCTTC.

The CDR3, as DNA: TGTGCCAGCAGTTTCATGGACAGGGGAAGTCCGGGCTACACCTTC. It yields the protein CASSFMDRGSPGYTF. The chain links TRBV28 to TRBJ1-2, with TRBD1 identical over 9 bases. The CDR3 runs to 15 residues. Germline loops: CDR1 MDHEN, CDR2 SYDVKM. V lost 3 bases and J lost 8; bases outside the gene matches: 10.

This chain links TRBV6-1 with TRBJ2-6, with TRBD2 identical over 7 bases. The germline gives CDR1 MNHNS, CDR2 SASEGT. The CDR3 sequence is 20 residues long. J gave up 1 base and V 2 bases, and 14 bases lay outside the gene matches. The DNA of the CDR3 is TGTGCCAGCAGTGAAAAACTAGCGCCGTTTCGGGTTTCTGGGGCCAACGTCCTGACTTTC. This codes for CASSEKLAPFRVSGANVLTF.

This chain links TRBV12-3 or TRBV12-4 with TRBJ2-2, with D perhaps matching TRBD1 (6 bases). The germline V and J ends were trimmed by 4 bases and 7 bases, with 10 bases remaining between them. The CDR3 has 13 amino acids. The CDR3 DNA sequence: TGTGCCAGCAGTTCACAACAGGGCGGGGAGCTGTTTTTT. Its translation is CASSSQQGGELFF.

The chain has TRBV5-1 and TRBJ1-6, with unresolved D. The V end lost 0 bases, the J end lost 11 bases, and 9 bases lay between the germline ends. The CDR3 has 13 amino acids. CDR1 is SGHRS, CDR2 YFSETQ, per germline. CDR3 nucleotides: TGCGCCAGCAGCTTGGCCTTCGAGACACCCCTCCACTTT. Translation gives CASSLAFETPLHF.

This clone came up once. The J gene is TRBJ1-2, the V gene TRBV19; the match to TRBD1 covers 9 bases. The CDR3 contains 12 residues. CDR1 and CDR2 (germline): LNHDA, SQIVND (reference sequence). V shed 9 bases and J 7 bases; nucleotides not matched to a gene: 6. The DNA of the CDR3 is TGTGCCAGCCGGGACAGGGTAGTTGGCTACACCTTC. Residues: CASRDRVVGYTF.

V gene TRBV6-5 combines with J gene TRBJ1-3; TRBD1 agrees at 9 bases. The CDR3 totals 14 residues. Germline CDR1 and CDR2: MNHEY and SVGAGI. V gave up 6 bases and J gave up 6 bases; unmatched junction bases: 6. This chain's CDR3 is CASRGQGEVNTIYF. The DNA of the CDR3 is TGTGCCAGCAGGGGACAGGGAGAAGTAAACACCATATATTTT.

The chain uses TRBV2 and TRBJ2-7; no clear D. CDR1 and CDR2 (germline): SNHLY, FYNNEI. Between the trimmed V and J ends, which lost 2 bases and 4 bases, there was a span of 6 bases. The CDR3 sequence is 12 residues long. The CDR3 sequence is CASSELVYEQYF. The CDR3 DNA reads TGTGCCAGCAGTGAACTGGTGTACGAGCAGTACTTC.

CDR3 sequence: CASTRDRESEQYF. The CDR3 DNA follows: TGTGCCAGCACCCGGGACAGGGAAAGCGAGCAGTACTTC. V gene TRBV2 combines with J gene TRBJ2-7; TRBD1 matches 9 bases. This CDR3 comprises 13 residues. V shed 7 bases, J shed 6 bases, and the junction held 7 bases outside the gene matches. Germline CDR1 reads SNHLY; CDR2 reads FYNNEI.

CDR3: CASRRQGTMGTEAFF. The DNA of the CDR3 is TGTGCCAGCAGGAGACAGGGAACAATGGGCACTGAAGCTTTCTTT. This chain joins TRBV28 and TRBJ1-1; 7 bases are shared with TRBD1. The germline CDR1 and CDR2 sequences are MDHEN and SYDVKM. V shed 6 bases, J shed 4 bases, and the junction held 11 bases outside the gene matches. The length of the CDR3 is 15 residues.

Here the CDR3 reads CAWSAQIISGNTIYF. The CDR3 DNA reads as TGTGCCTGGAGTGCCCAGATCATCTCTGGAAACACCATATATTTT. The chain carries TRBV30 and TRBJ1-3; D is unresolved. The CDR3 sequence is 15 residues long. The V gene's germline CDR1 is GTSNPN and CDR2 SVGIG (reference sequence). V dropped 1 base and J dropped 0 bases, with 10 bases sitting between them.

The V and J genes are TRBV3-1 (or the pseudogene TRBV3-2) and TRBJ2-7; 7 bases match TRBD2. The J segment lost 7 bases and the V segment lost 4 bases, leaving 10 bases of the junction unmatched. In germline, CDR1 is LGHDT, CDR2 YNNKEL (reference sequence). The CDR3 has 14 amino acids. DNA of the CDR3: TGTGCCAGCAGCCCACTAGGAGACGGGAGGGAGCAGTACTTC. Protein: CASSPLGDGREQYF.

This clone was counted once. The chain uses TRBV5-8 and TRBJ2-1; TRBD2 matches at 8 bases. The CDR3 has 15 amino acids. Germline V gives CDR1 SGHTS, CDR2 YDEGEE. V lost 3 bases, J lost 6 bases, and 8 bases stayed unmatched. The CDR3 DNA reads as TGTGCCAGCAGCTGGGGAGGGACTAGTATCAATGAGCAGTTCTTC. Translation gives CASSWGGTSINEQFF.

This clone was seen only once. V usage is TRBV19 and J usage is TRBJ1-1; tentatively, D is TRBD1 (6 bases). CDR3 length: 14 residues. Germline values: CDR1 LNHDA, CDR2 SQIVND (reference sequence). V was trimmed by 10 bases and J by 2 bases, leaving 17 bases between them. CDR3 loop: CATRVQGSNTEAFF. The CDR3 DNA reads as TGTGCCACCAGGGTCCAGGGGAGTAACACTGAAGCTTTCTTT.

The chain has TRBV19 and TRBJ1-1; 9 positions agree with TRBD1. This CDR3 comprises 16 residues. In germline, CDR1 is LNHDA, CDR2 SQIVND (reference sequence). J was trimmed by 6 bases and V by 5 bases; bases with no gene match: 13. The CDR3 DNA sequence: TGTGCCAGTAGTCCCAGTCCCGGGACAGGGCACCCTGAAGCTTTCTTT. Protein product: CASSPSPGTGHPEAFF.

The gene calls are TRBV5-1 and TRBJ2-5; TRBD1 aligns across 10 bases. Looked up from germline, CDR1 is SGHRS and CDR2 is YFSETQ. The J segment lost 3 bases and the V segment lost 2 bases, leaving 7 bases of the junction unmatched. The CDR3 spans 16 residues. The CDR3 nucleotides are TGCGCCAGCAGCTTCCGACAGGGGGCGGTGGAAGAGACCCAGTACTTC. Translation: CASSFRQGAVEETQYF.

V is TRBV9 and J is TRBJ1-3; no clear D. The CDR3 consists of 14 residues. Germline CDR1 and CDR2: SGDLS and YYNGEE. Trimming removed 0 bases at V and 4 bases at J, with 8 bases between. In nucleotides, the CDR3 is TGTGCCAGCAGCGTAGCAGGTTGGGGAAACACCATATATTTT. Translation gives CASSVAGWGNTIYF.